Listed below are T cell receptor beta chains from one sample, sequenced in a study of CD8 T cells in Susac syndrome. One entry per CDR3 protein, called by TCRdb with MiXCR from the immunoSEQ multiplex PCR reads. The data contain 75,000 to 100,000 distinct CDR3 sequences, approximately 95% of them seen just once; the ten biggest clones take up 0.46%. Sequences were obtained from CD8+ T cells from PBMCs. These TCRs come from a human donor with Susac syndrome. Each CDR3 is given with its conserved first and last residue. A D gene is named only where the DNA matches it firmly. Not all rows give a size; the values are once, few, many and, for expanded clones, a class.

len	v_gene	d_gene	abundance	j_gene	CDR3aa	CDR3nt
12	TRBV19	NA	NA	TRBJ2-7	CATYKGPYEQYF	TGTGCCACCTACAAGGGCCCCTACGAGCAGTACTTC
17	TRBV7-9	NA	NA	TRBJ2-6	CASSLPSGSPGANVLTF	TGTGCCAGCAGCCTCCCAAGCGGTTCTCCTGGGGCCAACGTCCTGACTTTC
15	TRBV2	NA	NA	TRBJ2-5	CASSGGRGGLETQYF	TGTGCCAGCAGTGGGGGCAGGGGTGGTTTGGAGACCCAGTACTTC
14	TRBV18	TRBD2	NA	TRBJ2-7	CASSPGGRVHEQYF	TGTGCCAGCTCACCCGGAGGGAGGGTCCACGAGCAGTACTTC
14	TRBV11-1	TRBD1	NA	TRBJ2-7	CASSPGQVPVEQYF	TGTGCCAGCAGCCCGGGACAGGTTCCGGTGGAGCAGTACTTC
12	TRBV24-1	NA	few	TRBJ2-2	CATIGNTGELFF	TGTGCCACCATTGGGAACACCGGGGAGCTGTTTTTT
13	TRBV20-1	NA	NA	TRBJ2-1	CSGVLESYNEQFF	TGCTCAGGAGTTCTTGAGTCCTACAATGAGCAGTTCTTC
14	TRBV27	TRBD2	NA	TRBJ2-1	CASSFPSGSNEQFF	TGTGCCAGCAGTTTTCCTAGCGGGAGTAATGAGCAGTTCTTC
15	TRBV20-1	NA	NA	TRBJ2-7	CSARGKEGPGYEQYF	TGCAGTGCTAGAGGGAAAGAGGGGCCCGGGTACGAGCAGTACTTC
13	TRBV12-3/TRBV12-4	NA	NA	TRBJ2-1	CASSLGMGDEQFF	TGTGCCAGCAGTCTGGGGATGGGAGATGAGCAGTTCTTC
14	TRBV18	NA	NA	TRBJ2-3	CASSPWGSTDTQYF	TGTGCCAGCTCACCTTGGGGGAGCACAGATACGCAGTATTTT
13	TRBV18	TRBD1	NA	TRBJ1-2	CASSPGTGGGYTF	TGTGCCAGCTCACCCGGGACAGGGGGCGGCTACACCTTC
11	TRBV12-5	TRBD2	once	TRBJ2-1	CASAGGYEQFF	TGTGCTAGCGCGGGGGGATATGAGCAGTTCTTC
14	TRBV5-6	NA	NA	TRBJ2-1	CASSPQSSYNEQFF	TGTGCCAGCAGCCCTCAGTCCTCCTACAATGAGCAGTTCTTC
16	TRBV20-1	TRBD2	NA	TRBJ2-1	CSARPRRLAVNGEQFF	TGCAGTGCTAGACCCCGACGACTAGCGGTCAACGGTGAGCAGTTCTTC
13	TRBV30	TRBD2	NA	TRBJ2-7	CASTAGVPYEQYF	TGTGCTTCGACAGCGGGGGTCCCCTACGAGCAGTACTTC
11	TRBV29-1	NA	once	TRBJ2-7	CSVDEGFEQYF	TGCAGCGTTGATGAGGGGTTCGAGCAGTACTTC
15	TRBV29-1	NA	NA	TRBJ2-3	CSVASSGGYTDTQYF	TGCAGCGTTGCCTCCTCAGGAGGGTACACAGATACGCAGTATTTT
14	TRBV15	NA	NA	TRBJ2-7	CATSRDRGTYEQYF	TGTGCCACCAGCAGAGATCGGGGGACCTACGAGCAGTACTTC
15	TRBV12-3/TRBV12-4	NA	NA	TRBJ2-2	CASSSGYLGTGELFF	TGTGCCAGCAGTTCTGGTTATCTGGGTACCGGGGAGCTGTTTTTT
13	TRBV20-1	NA	once	TRBJ2-1	CSGTTSSYNEQFF	TGCAGTGGAACGACTAGCTCCTACAATGAGCAGTTCTTC
12	TRBV7-2	NA	NA	TRBJ2-7	CASSQVPDEQYF	TGTGCCAGCAGTCAGGTCCCCGACGAGCAGTACTTC
17	TRBV4-1	TRBD1	NA	TRBJ2-7	CASSQDRTGAPSYEQYF	TGCGCCAGCAGCCAAGATCGGACAGGGGCCCCCTCCTACGAGCAGTACTTC
12	TRBV12-3/TRBV12-4	NA	NA	TRBJ2-7	CASSFMVSEQYF	TGTGCCAGCAGTTTTATGGTTTCCGAGCAGTACTTC
15	TRBV9	TRBD2	once	TRBJ2-1	CASSATSGIHNEQFF	TGTGCCAGCAGCGCCACTAGCGGGATTCACAATGAGCAGTTCTTC
14	TRBV20-1	NA	NA	TRBJ1-1	CSAREGTEGTEAFF	TGCAGTGCTAGAGAAGGGACTGAGGGCACTGAAGCTTTCTTT
13	TRBV2	TRBD2	NA	TRBJ2-1	CASSATSGGEQFF	TGTGCCAGCAGTGCAACTAGCGGAGGAGAGCAGTTCTTC